This T cell receptor (beta chain) was identified during a study of tumor-infiltrating lymphocytes in localized non-small cell lung cancer. This clone came up a few times. The V gene end was trimmed by 3 bases and the J gene end by 3 bases; junction bases not matched to a gene: 7. Germline CDR1 reads SGDLS; CDR2 reads YYNGEE. The CDR3 covers 17 residues. Using immunoSEQ multiplex PCR, the repertoire was profiled, and TCRdb retains in-frame clones only, with some absent. The sample records fewer than 8,000 clones, around 82% being singletons. This sequence joins TRBV9 and TRBJ2-1; 12 nucleotides agree with TRBD2. The sequenced sample was lung tumor tissue. The receptor's source is a human donor with non-small cell lung cancer. The CDR3 loop is CASSGRLAGVDYNEQFF. The DNA for the CDR3 is TGTGCCAGCAGCGGACGACTAGCGGGAGTAGACTACAATGAGCAGTTCTTC.